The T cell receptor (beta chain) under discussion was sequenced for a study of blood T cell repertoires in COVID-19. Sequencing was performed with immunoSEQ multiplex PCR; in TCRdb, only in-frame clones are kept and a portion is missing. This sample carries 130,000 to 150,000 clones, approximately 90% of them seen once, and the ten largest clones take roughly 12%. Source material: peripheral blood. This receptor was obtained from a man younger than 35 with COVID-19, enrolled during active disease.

Here the CDR3 DNA reads TGTGCCAGCAGTTCAGCGGCGGTTACCTACGAGCAGTACTTC. Translating gives CASSSAAVTYEQYF. This chain links TRBV28 with TRBJ2-7; TRBD2 is a possible D gene (5 bases). The CDR3 loop spans 14 amino acids. CDR1 is MDHEN and CDR2 is SYDVKM in the germline V gene. Trimming pared 4 bases from V and 2 bases from J, leaving 12 bases between.